The sample holds a few counts of the clone carrying this TCR beta chain. What it binds is unknown. This entry comes from a study of PD-1 blockade in classical Hodgkin lymphoma. V dropped 5 bases and J dropped 1 base, with 14 bases sitting between them. Germline lookup yields CDR1 SGHAT and CDR2 FQNNGV. The CDR3 consists of 16 residues. Overall study findings and caveats: TCR diversity at baseline was reported to be reduced in newly diagnosed patients relative to healthy donors.

Only in-frame clones appear in the TCRdb table, and some are missing; sequencing was by immunoSEQ multiplex PCR. The sample has about 23,000 clones; 71% are singletons. Relapse was seen in all patients after autologous stem cell transplantation, and brentuximab vedotin exposure was variable. This specimen was peripheral blood mononuclear cells (PBMCs), taken at baseline. This clonotype originated in a human donor with classical Hodgkin lymphoma. The J gene is TRBJ1-4, the V gene TRBV11-2; TRBD1 might be the D (6 bases). The CDR3 nucleotides read TGTGCCAGCAGCGCACACACAGGGTTAACTAATGAAAAACTGTTTTTT. This sequence encodes CASSAHTGLTNEKLFF. Complete variable domain (other parts from reference TRBV11-2 and TRBJ1-4): EAGVAQSPRYKIIEKRQSVAFWCNPISGHATLYWYQQILGQGPKLLIQFQNNGVVDDSQLPKDRFSAERLKGVDSTLKIQPAKLEDSAVYLCASSAHTGLTNEKLFFGSGTQLSVL.